The TCR beta chain described here comes from a study of blood T cell repertoires in COVID-19. The ends lost 2 bases at V and 0 bases at J; junction bases unmatched: 7. From germline, CDR1 is KGHDR and CDR2 SFDVKD. The CDR3 contains 18 residues. Per the original methods: From reference gene primer amplification, estimates of nucleated cell counts were derived. Sequenced by immunoSEQ multiplex PCR; TCRdb stores in-frame clones only, minus some. V and J calls plus clone size are reproduced from that table; the DNA served to infer D and trimming. The table has about 66,000 clones, roughly 91% seen once. The count of this clone is one.

The material sequenced was peripheral blood. This sequence joins TRBV24-1 and TRBJ1-5; 9 bases agree with TRBD1. This TCR derives from a man in his fifties or sixties with acute or convalescent COVID-19. CDR3 nucleotide sequence: TGTGCCACCAGTGATTCCGGGACAGGGTACCTTAGCAATCAGCCCCAGCATTTT. Translating it yields CATSDSGTGYLSNQPQHF.